This TCR beta chain was identified in a study of breast tumors, draining lymph nodes, adjacent tissues. Axillary draining lymph nodes of breast cancer patients supplied the node samples. The germline V gene has CDR1 DFQATT and CDR2 SNEGSKA (reference sequence). V was pared by 6 bases and J by 0 bases, with 7 bases of the junction left unmatched. CDR3 size: 15 residues. This clonotype occurred many times. TCRdb called the multiplex PCR reads again in MiXCR, with one record for every CDR3 protein. Among around 230,000 distinct CDR3 sequences listed, 34% were seen once. The rearrangement uses TRBV20-1 and TRBJ2-1; 8 bases map to TRBD2. The TCR sequence derives from a female donor with breast cancer. Some clones in this sample may be carry-over from other donors' samples. Sequenced: axillary lymph node tissue. The CDR3 DNA sequence: TGCAGTGCCGAACATAGCGGGGTCTCCTACAATGAGCAGTTCTTC. This encodes CSAEHSGVSYNEQFF.